The subject of this entry is one TCR beta chain. Its antigen is unknown. From the 120-subject validation cohort, which was separate from the roughly 690-subject first cohort, the donors were drawn. This sample stems from a study of cytomegalovirus exposure and HLA in healthy donors. Generated by immunoSEQ multiplex PCR, the TCRdb table keeps only in-frame clones and is missing some. Among over 250,000 clones listed, approximately 86% were seen once. General study results and limits: Accounts indicate the classifier identified cytomegalovirus status with strong specificity and sensitivity. A few of the chains that were CMV-associated were confirmed in vitro to be specific for CMV antigens.

Sequenced: PBMCs. The TCR was taken from a young woman in good health and CMV-seronegative.

Here the CDR3 DNA reads TGTGCCAGCACCAAACCGACAGGGGGTGGCACAGATACGCAGTATTTT. As protein: CASTKPTGGGTDTQYF. The V and J genes are TRBV27 and TRBJ2-3; 9 bases fit TRBD1. Trimming at V came to 7 bases and at J to 1 base, leaving 9 bases not matched to a gene. Germline CDR1 reads MNHEY; CDR2 reads SMNVEV (reference sequence). The CDR3 is made up of 16 amino acids.